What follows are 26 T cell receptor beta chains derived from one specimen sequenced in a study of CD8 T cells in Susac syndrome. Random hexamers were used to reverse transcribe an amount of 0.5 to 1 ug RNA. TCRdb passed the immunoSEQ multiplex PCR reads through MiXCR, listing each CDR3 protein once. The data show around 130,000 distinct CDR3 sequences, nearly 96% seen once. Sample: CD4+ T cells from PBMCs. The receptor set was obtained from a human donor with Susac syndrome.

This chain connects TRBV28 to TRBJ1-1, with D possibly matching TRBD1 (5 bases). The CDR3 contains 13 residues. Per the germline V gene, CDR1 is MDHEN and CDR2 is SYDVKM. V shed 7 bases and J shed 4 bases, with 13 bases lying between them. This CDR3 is CASTLRGSTEAFF. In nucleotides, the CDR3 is TGTGCCAGCACTCTTCGGGGGAGCACTGAAGCTTTCTTT.

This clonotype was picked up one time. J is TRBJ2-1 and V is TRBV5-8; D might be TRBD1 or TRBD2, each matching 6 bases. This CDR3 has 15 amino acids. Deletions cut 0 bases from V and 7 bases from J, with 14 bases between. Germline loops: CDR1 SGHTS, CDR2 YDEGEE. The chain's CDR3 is CASSLGQGRSNEQFF. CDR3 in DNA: TGTGCCAGCAGCTTGGGGCAGGGGAGGTCGAATGAGCAGTTCTTC.

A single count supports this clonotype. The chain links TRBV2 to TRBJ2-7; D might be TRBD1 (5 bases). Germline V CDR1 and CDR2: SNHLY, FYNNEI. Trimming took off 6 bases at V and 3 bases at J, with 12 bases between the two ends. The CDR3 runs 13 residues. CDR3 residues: CASRPPTVYEQYF. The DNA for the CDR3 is TGTGCCAGCAGACCCCCGACAGTCTACGAGCAGTACTTC.

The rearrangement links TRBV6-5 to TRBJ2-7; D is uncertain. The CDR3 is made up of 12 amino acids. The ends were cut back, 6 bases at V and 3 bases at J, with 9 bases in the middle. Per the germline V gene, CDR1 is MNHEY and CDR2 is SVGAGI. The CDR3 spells CASSLNGYEQYF. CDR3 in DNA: TGTGCCAGCAGCCTAAATGGCTACGAGCAGTACTTC.

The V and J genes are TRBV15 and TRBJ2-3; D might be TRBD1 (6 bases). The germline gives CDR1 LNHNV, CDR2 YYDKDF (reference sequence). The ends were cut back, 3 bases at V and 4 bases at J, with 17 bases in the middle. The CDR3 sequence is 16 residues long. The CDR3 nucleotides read TGTGCCACCAGCAGCGGGTGGCTGGGGGCGGCAGATACGCAGTATTTT. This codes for CATSSGWLGAADTQYF.

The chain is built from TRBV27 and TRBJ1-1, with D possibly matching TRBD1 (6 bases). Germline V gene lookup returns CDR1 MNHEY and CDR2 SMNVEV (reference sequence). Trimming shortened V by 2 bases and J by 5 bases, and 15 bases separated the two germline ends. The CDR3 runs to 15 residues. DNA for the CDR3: TGTGCCAGCAGTTTAAGGGGGTGGGGGGATACTGAAGCTTTCTTT. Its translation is CASSLRGWGDTEAFF.

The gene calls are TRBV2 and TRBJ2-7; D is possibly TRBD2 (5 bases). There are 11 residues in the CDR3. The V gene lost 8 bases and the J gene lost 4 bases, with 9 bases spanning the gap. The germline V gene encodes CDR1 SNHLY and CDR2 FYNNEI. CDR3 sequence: CASARVYEQYF. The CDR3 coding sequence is TGTGCCAGCGCGCGGGTTTACGAGCAGTACTTC.

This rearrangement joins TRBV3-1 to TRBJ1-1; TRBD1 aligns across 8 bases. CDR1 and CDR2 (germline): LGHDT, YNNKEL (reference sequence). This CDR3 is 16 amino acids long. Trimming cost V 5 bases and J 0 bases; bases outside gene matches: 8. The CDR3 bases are TGTGCCAGCAGCGTCGGACAGGGACGCATGAACACTGAAGCTTTCTTT. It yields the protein CASSVGQGRMNTEAFF.

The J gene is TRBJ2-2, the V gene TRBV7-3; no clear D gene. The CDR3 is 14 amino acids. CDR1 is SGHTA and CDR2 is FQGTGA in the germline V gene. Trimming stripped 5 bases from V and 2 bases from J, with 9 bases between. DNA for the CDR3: TGTGCCAGCAGCGTACACAGAAACACCGGGGAGCTGTTTTTT. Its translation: CASSVHRNTGELFF.

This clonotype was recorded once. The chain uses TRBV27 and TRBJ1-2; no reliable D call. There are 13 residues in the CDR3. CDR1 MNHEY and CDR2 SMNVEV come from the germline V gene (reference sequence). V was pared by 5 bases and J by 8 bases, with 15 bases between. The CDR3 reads CASSTTDGKGYTF. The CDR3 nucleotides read TGTGCCAGCAGTACGACCGACGGTAAAGGCTACACCTTC.

CDR3 sequence: CASSLGEMRGPDTQYF. The DNA for the CDR3 is TGTGCCAGCAGCTTAGGGGAGATGCGTGGCCCAGATACGCAGTATTTT. This chain connects TRBV7-2 to TRBJ2-3, with a weak D call TRBD2 (5 bases). V lost 1 base and J 4 bases, leaving 15 bases between the germline ends. The CDR3 covers 16 residues. Germline-derived CDR1 and CDR2 are SGHTA and FQGNSA. Filled out from reference TRBV7-2 and TRBJ2-3, the complete variable domain reads GAGVSQSPSNKVTEKGKDVELRCDPISGHTALYWYRQSLGQGLEFLIYFQGNSAPDKSGLPSDRFSAERTGGSVSTLTIQRTQQEDSAVYLCASSLGEMRGPDTQYFGPGTRLTVL.

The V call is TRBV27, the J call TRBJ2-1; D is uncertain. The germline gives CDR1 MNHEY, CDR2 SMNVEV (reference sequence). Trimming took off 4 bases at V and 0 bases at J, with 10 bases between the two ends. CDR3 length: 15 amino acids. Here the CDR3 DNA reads TGTGCCAGCAGTTCGGGTGTCCGCTCCTACAATGAGCAGTTCTTC. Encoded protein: CASSSGVRSYNEQFF.

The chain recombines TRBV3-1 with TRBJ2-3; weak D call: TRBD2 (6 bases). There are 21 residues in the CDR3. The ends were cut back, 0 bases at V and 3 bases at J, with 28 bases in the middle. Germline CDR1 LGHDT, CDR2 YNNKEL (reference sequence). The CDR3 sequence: CASSQDNRGFLAGRGTDTQYF. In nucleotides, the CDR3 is TGTGCCAGCAGCCAAGATAATCGGGGGTTCCTTGCGGGACGAGGGACAGATACGCAGTATTTT.

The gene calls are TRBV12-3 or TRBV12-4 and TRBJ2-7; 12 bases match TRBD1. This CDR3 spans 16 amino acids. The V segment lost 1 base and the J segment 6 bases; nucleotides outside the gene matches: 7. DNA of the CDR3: TGTGCCAGCAGTTTAGGATCTGGGACAGGGGGCCGCGAGCAGTACTTC. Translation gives CASSLGSGTGGREQYF.

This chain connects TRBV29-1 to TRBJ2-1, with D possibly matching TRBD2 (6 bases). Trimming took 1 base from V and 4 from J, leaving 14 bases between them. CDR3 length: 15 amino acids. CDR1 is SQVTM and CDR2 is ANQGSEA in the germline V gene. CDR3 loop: CSVEGGSGVYNEQFF. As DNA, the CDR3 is TGCAGCGTTGAAGGTGGCTCGGGAGTGTACAATGAGCAGTTCTTC.

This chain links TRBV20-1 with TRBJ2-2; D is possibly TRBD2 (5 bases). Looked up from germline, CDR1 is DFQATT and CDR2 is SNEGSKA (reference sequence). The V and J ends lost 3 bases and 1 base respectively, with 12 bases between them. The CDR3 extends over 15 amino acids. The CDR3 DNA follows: TGCAGTGCTAGTAGAAGGGAGCGGAACACCGGGGAGCTGTTTTTT. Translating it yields CSASRRERNTGELFF.

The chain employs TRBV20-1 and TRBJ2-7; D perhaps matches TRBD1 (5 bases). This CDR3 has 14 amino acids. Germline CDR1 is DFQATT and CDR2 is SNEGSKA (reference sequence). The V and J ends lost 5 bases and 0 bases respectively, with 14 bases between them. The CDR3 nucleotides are TGCAGTGCTGACGCAGGGATGAGCTCCTACGAGCAGTACTTC. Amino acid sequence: CSADAGMSSYEQYF.

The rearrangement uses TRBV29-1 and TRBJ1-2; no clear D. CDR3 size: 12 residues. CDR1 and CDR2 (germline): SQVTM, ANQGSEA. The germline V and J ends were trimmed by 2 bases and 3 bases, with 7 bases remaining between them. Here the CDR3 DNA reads TGCAGCGTTGAATCAGACGACTATGGCTACACCTTC. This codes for CSVESDDYGYTF.

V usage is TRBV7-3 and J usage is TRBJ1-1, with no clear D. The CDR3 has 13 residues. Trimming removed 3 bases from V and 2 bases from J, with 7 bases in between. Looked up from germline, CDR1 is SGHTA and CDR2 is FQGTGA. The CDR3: CASSFSSNTEAFF. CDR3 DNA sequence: TGTGCCAGCAGCTTTTCCAGCAACACTGAAGCTTTCTTT.

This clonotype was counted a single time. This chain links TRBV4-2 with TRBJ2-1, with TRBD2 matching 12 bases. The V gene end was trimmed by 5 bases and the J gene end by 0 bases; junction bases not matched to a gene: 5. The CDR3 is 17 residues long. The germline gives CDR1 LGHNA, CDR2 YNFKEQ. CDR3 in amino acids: CASSDLAGGPSYNEQFF. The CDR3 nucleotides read TGTGCCAGCAGCGATCTAGCGGGAGGGCCCTCCTACAATGAGCAGTTCTTC.

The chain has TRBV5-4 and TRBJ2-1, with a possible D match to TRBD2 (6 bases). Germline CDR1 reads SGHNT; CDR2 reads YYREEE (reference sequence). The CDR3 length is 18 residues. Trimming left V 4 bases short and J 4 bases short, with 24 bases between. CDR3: CASSRRSGSGAQYNEQFF. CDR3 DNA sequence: TGTGCCAGCAGCCGCCGGTCCGGGAGCGGAGCTCAGTACAATGAGCAGTTCTTC.

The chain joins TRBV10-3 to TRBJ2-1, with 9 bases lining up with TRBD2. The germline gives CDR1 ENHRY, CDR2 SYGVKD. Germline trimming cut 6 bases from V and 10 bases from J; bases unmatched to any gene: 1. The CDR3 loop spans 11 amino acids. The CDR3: CAIRGLAEQFF. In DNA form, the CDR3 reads TGTGCCATCAGAGGACTAGCGGAGCAGTTCTTC.

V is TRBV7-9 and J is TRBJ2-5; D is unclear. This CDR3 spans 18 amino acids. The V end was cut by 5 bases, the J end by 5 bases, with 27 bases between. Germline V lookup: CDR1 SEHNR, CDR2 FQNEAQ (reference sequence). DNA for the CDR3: TGTGCCAGCAGCCCCGGAGTATCGGACCCCCAAACACCGGAGACCCAGTACTTC. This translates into CASSPGVSDPQTPETQYF.

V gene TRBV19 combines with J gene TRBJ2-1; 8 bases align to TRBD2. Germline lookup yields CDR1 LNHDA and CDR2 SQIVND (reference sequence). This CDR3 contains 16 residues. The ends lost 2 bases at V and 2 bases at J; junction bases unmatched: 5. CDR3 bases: TGTGCCAGTAGTATAACGGAGCGGGAGCCCTACAATGAGCAGTTCTTC. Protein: CASSITEREPYNEQFF. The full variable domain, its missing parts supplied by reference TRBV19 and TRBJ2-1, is DGGITQSPKYLFRKEGQNVTLSCEQNLNHDAMYWYRQDPGQGLRLIYYSQIVNDFQKGDIAEGYSVSREKKESFPLTVTSAQKNPTAFYLCASSITEREPYNEQFFGPGTRLTVL.

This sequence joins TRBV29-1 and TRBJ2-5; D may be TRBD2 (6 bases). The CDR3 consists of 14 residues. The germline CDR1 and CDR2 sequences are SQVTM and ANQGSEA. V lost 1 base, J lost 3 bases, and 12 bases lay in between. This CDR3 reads CSVEGFTSKETQYF. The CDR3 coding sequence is TGCAGCGTTGAAGGGTTTACTAGCAAAGAGACCCAGTACTTC.

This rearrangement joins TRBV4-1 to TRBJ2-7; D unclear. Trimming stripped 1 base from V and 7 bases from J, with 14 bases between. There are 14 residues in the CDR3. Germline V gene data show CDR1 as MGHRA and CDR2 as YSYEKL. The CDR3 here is CASSQVVFFGEQYF. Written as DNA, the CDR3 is TGCGCCAGCAGCCAAGTCGTCTTTTTTGGGGAGCAGTACTTC.